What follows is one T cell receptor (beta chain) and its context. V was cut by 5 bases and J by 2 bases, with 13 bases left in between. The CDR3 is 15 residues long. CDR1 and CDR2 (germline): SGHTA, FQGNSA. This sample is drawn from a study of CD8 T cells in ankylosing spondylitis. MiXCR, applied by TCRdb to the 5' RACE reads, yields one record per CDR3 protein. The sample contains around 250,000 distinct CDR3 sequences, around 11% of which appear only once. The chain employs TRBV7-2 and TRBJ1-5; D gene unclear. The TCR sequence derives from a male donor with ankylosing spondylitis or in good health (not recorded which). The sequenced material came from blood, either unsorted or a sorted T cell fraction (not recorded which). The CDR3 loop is CASSRESIGNQPQHF. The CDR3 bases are TGTGCCAGCAGCCGCGAATCTATTGGCAATCAGCCCCAGCATTTT.